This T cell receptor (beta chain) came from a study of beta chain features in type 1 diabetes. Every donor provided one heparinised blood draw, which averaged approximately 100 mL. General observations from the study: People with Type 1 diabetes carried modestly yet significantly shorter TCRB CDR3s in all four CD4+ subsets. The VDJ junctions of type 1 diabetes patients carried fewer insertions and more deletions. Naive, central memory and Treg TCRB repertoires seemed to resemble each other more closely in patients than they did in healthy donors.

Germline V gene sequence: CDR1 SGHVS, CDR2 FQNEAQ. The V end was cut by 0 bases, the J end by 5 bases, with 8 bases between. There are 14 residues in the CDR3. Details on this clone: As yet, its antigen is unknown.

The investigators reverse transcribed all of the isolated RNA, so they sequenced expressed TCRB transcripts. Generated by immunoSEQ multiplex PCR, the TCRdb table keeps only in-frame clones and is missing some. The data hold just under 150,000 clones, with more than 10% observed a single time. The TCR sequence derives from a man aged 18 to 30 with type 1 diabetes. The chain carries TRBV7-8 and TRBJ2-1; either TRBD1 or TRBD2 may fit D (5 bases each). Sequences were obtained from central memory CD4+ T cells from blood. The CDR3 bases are TGTGCCAGCAGCTTAGCGCTGGGGGACAATGAGCAGTTCTTC. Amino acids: CASSLALGDNEQFF.